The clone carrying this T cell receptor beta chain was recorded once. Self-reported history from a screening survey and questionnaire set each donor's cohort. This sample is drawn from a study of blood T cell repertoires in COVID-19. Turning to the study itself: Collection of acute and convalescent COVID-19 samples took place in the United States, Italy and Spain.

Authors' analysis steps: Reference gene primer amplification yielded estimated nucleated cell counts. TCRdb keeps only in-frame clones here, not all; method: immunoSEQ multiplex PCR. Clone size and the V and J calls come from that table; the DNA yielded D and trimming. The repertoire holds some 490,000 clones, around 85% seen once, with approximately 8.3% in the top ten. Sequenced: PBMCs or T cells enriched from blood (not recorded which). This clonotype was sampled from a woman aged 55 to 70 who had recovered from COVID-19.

The CDR3 sequence: CAWSAGVLYGYTF. The CDR3 DNA sequence: TGTGCCTGGAGTGCGGGGGTTCTCTATGGCTACACCTTC. The gene calls are TRBV30 and TRBJ1-2, with a tentative D call TRBD1 (5 bases). This CDR3 has 13 residues. V was cut by 1 base and J by 4 bases, with 10 bases left in between. Germline assignment: CDR1 GTSNPN and CDR2 SVGIG (reference sequence). Filled out from reference TRBV30 and TRBJ1-2, the complete variable domain reads SQTIHQWPATLVQPVGSPLSLECTVEGTSNPNLYWYRQAAGRGLQLLFYSVGIGQISSEVPQNLSASRPQDRQFILSSKKLLLSDSGFYLCAWSAGVLYGYTFGSGTRLTVV.